This T cell receptor (beta chain) was captured in a study of T cell responses to AZD1222 COVID-19 vaccine. As concerns this clone: Its antigen is currently unknown.

Method: immunoSEQ multiplex PCR; TCRdb's copy keeps in-frame clones and lacks some. The sample lists some 180,000 clones, roughly 92% occurring once. Looked up from germline, CDR1 is SGHDN and CDR2 is FVKESK. The CDR3 runs 11 residues. V lost 9 bases and J 8 bases, leaving 12 bases between the germline ends. Whole-study findings and limits: The number of AZD1222 recipients seropositive at baseline was only 6 or 7.

The specimen comprised peripheral blood, sampled on day 0 of AZD1222 vaccination. The chain is built from TRBV14 and TRBJ2-3; D is ambiguous. The clonotype comes from an adult in good health. In nucleotides, the CDR3 is TGTGCCAGGGACGGAAGGGTTACGCAGTATTTT. Translating gives CARDGRVTQYF.